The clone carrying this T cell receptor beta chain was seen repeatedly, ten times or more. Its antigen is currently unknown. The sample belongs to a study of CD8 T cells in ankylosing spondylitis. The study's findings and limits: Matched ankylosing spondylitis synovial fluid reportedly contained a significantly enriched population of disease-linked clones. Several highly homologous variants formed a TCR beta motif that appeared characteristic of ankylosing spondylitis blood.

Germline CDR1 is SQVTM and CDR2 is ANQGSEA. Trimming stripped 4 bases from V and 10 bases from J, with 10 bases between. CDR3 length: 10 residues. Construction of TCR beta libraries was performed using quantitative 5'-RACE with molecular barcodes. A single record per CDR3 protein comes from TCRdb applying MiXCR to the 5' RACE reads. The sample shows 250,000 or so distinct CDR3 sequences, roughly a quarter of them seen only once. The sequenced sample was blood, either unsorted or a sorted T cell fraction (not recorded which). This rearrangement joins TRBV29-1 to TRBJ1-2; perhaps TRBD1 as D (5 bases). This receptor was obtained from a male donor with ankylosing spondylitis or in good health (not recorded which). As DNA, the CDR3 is TGCAGCGTTGGGGACCCTGACTACACCTTC. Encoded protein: CSVGDPDYTF. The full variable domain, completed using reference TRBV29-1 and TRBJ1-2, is SAVISQKPSRDICQRGTSLTIQCQVDSQVTMMFWYRQQPGQSLTLIATANQGSEATYESGFVIDKFPISRPNLTFSTLTVSNMSPEDSSIYLCSVGDPDYTFGSGTRLTVV.